The 27 T cell receptor beta chains below all came from one sample that was sequenced in a study of beta chain features in type 1 diabetes (dated by TCRdb to 2017 to 2018). Receptor libraries were prepared by the immunoSEQ multiplex PCR assay. The High Capacity cDNA Reverse Transcription Kit was used to reverse transcribe all of the isolated RNA, meaning that expressed TCRB transcripts were what got sequenced. TCRdb obtained this table from immuneACCESS and retained in-frame rearrangements with V and J assigned. These tables miss some clones; where compared with another copy, unresolved V genes account for less than half of the shortfall, and the remainder is unexplained. The sample table records 810,000 or so clones; roughly 17% of these occur just once. The ten largest clones add up to 0.023% of the sample. Material for sequencing was naive CD4+ T cells from blood. Explained via the paper, the cell subset or site label denotes: true naive CD4+ T cells. Receptors originate from a woman between 18 and 30 years old in good health.

V and J are TRBV7-6 and TRBJ2-1; 7 nucleotides line up with TRBD2. V was clipped by 5 bases and J by 7 bases; unmatched bases: 5. The CDR3 extends over 13 amino acids. Germline V CDR1 and CDR2: SGHVS, FNYEAQ. In DNA, the CDR3 is TGTGCCAGCAGCCCAAGGACTAGGAATGAGCAGTTCTTC. Encoded protein: CASSPRTRNEQFF.

This clone was detected a few times. The rearrangement uses TRBV28 and TRBJ2-7; 12 bases are a match to TRBD1. Germline values: CDR1 MDHEN, CDR2 SYDVKM. This CDR3 region has 19 residues. With V trimmed by 8 bases and J by 2 bases, 19 bases remained unmatched. This chain's CDR3 is CASRAGPGTGGARAYEQYF. The CDR3 DNA follows: TGTGCCAGCCGGGCGGGCCCCGGGACAGGGGGCGCGAGAGCCTACGAGCAGTACTTC.

This clone was seen more than once but under ten times. This chain links TRBV7-9 with TRBJ2-7; D is uncertain. The V gene lost 4 bases and the J gene lost 2 bases, with 12 bases spanning the gap. CDR1 and CDR2 (germline): SEHNR, FQNEAQ (reference sequence). The CDR3 is 14 residues long. The CDR3 DNA sequence: TGTGCCAGCAGCTCACCCGGTAGAACCTACGAGCAGTACTTC. Its translation: CASSSPGRTYEQYF.

This clone was seen only a few times. This rearrangement joins TRBV5-1 to TRBJ2-3, with D maybe TRBD2 (5 bases). The germline V gene encodes CDR1 SGHRS and CDR2 YFSETQ. This CDR3 comprises 17 residues. The V end was cut by 3 bases, the J end by 3 bases, with 20 bases between. CDR3 region: CASSSPRSARATDTQYF. The CDR3 nucleotides are TGCGCCAGCAGCTCCCCCCGGAGCGCGAGGGCTACAGATACGCAGTATTTT.

The rearrangement joins TRBV7-3 to TRBJ2-1; 8 bases map to TRBD2. The V and J ends lost 1 base and 4 bases, in that order; junction bases with no gene match: 6. The CDR3 has 16 amino acids. In germline, CDR1 is SGHTA, CDR2 FQGTGA. In DNA, the CDR3 is TGTGCCAGCAGCTTAAAGGCTAGCGGGTTTTACAATGAGCAGTTCTTC. Translated: CASSLKASGFYNEQFF.

The rearrangement links TRBV11-1 to TRBJ2-2; no clear D gene. The CDR3 consists of 16 residues. Germline V gives CDR1 SGHAT, CDR2 FQDESV (reference sequence). Trimming took 5 bases from V and 6 from J, leaving 19 bases between them. CDR3 in amino acids: CASSTRLTRSSGELFF. CDR3 DNA sequence: TGTGCCAGCAGCACAAGATTGACCCGGAGCTCCGGGGAGCTGTTTTTT.

As regards this clone: Other DNA sequences in the same sample also yield this CDR3. The rearrangement uses TRBV29-1 and TRBJ1-1; 8 positions agree with TRBD1. With 6 bases clipped from V and 1 base from J, the junction kept 4 bases outside the gene matches. This CDR3 has 13 amino acids. CDR1 and CDR2 from the germline V gene are SQVTM and ANQGSEA. The CDR3 reads CSVSGQENTEAFF. Here the CDR3 DNA reads TGCAGCGTCTCGGGACAGGAGAACACTGAAGCTTTCTTT.

This clone has only a few counts. The chain couples TRBV7-2 to TRBJ2-3; no definite D call. This CDR3 spans 16 amino acids. Germline loops: CDR1 SGHTA, CDR2 FQGNSA. The V and J ends lost 4 bases and 3 bases respectively, with 17 bases between them. The CDR3 nucleotides are TGTGCCAGCAGCTCCCATCTATCCGTCAAGACAGATACGCAGTATTTT. Translating it yields CASSSHLSVKTDTQYF.

This clone has just a few counts. The V call is TRBV18, the J call TRBJ2-7; possibly TRBD1 or TRBD2 for D (5 bases each). This CDR3 region has 13 residues. The V and J ends lost 3 bases and 3 bases respectively, with 9 bases between them. Per germline, CDR1 KGHSH and CDR2 LQKENI. The chain's CDR3 is CASSPGENYEQYF. DNA for the CDR3: TGTGCCAGCTCACCGGGGGAAAACTACGAGCAGTACTTC. The variable domain in full, with the rest retrieved from reference TRBV18 and TRBJ2-7, is NAGVMQNPRHLVRRRGQEARLRCSPMKGHSHVYWYRQLPEEGLKFMVYLQKENIIDESGMPKERFSAEFPKEGPSILRIQQVVRGDSAAYFCASSPGENYEQYFGPGTRLTVT.

In its sample, this clone was seen a few times. The chain joins TRBV25-1 to TRBJ2-3, with TRBD2 identical over 8 bases. CDR3 length: 14 amino acids. Germline CDR1 MGHDK, CDR2 SYGVNS. J lost 4 bases, V lost 2 bases, and 2 bases had no gene match. CDR3 amino acids: CASSEPGGPDTQYF. The CDR3 bases are TGTGCCAGCAGTGAACCGGGAGGGCCAGATACGCAGTATTTT.

V usage is TRBV11-2 and J usage is TRBJ1-1; no definite D call. The CDR3 has 15 amino acids. The V and J ends lost 5 bases and 1 base respectively, with 14 bases between them. Per germline, CDR1 SGHAT and CDR2 FQNNGV. The CDR3 spells CASSPRAGRNTEAFF. The CDR3 DNA reads as TGTGCCAGCAGCCCCCGGGCAGGCCGGAACACTGAAGCTTTCTTT. Combining the CDR3 with reference TRBV11-2 and TRBJ1-1 gives the whole variable domain EAGVAQSPRYKIIEKRQSVAFWCNPISGHATLYWYQQILGQGPKLLIQFQNNGVVDDSQLPKDRFSAERLKGVDSTLKIQPAKLEDSAVYLCASSPRAGRNTEAFFGQGTRLTVV.

The V and J genes are TRBV7-2 and TRBJ1-2; D is ambiguous. In germline, CDR1 is SGHTA, CDR2 FQGNSA. Trimming took 0 bases from V and 8 from J, leaving 10 bases between them. This CDR3 region has 13 residues. The CDR3 nucleotides read TGTGCCAGCAGCTTAGCGTATGGTTACGGCTACACCTTC. Its protein is CASSLAYGYGYTF.

The chain recombines TRBV5-1 with TRBJ2-7; D remains unclear. From germline, CDR1 is SGHRS and CDR2 YFSETQ. This CDR3 spans 11 amino acids. Trimming removed 3 bases from V and 9 bases from J, with 10 bases in between. The CDR3 spells CASSSSRRQYF. Written as DNA, the CDR3 is TGCGCCAGCAGCTCCTCTCGGCGGCAGTACTTC. Variable domain in full (rest from reference TRBV5-1 and TRBJ2-7): KAGVTQTPRYLIKTRGQQVTLSCSPISGHRSVSWYQQTPGQGLQFLFEYFSETQRNKGNFPGRFSGRQFSNSRSEMNVSTLELGDSALYLCASSSSRRQYFGPGTRLTVT.

About this clone: This sample includes further DNA sequences coding for the same CDR3. This sequence joins TRBV9 and TRBJ2-1, with TRBD2 matching 7 bases. V was pared by 4 bases and J by 4 bases, with 11 bases of the junction left unmatched. Looked up from germline, CDR1 is SGDLS and CDR2 is YYNGEE. The CDR3 has 16 amino acids. Here the CDR3 DNA reads TGTGCCAGCAGCCCCCGCGGAAGCGGGAATTACAATGAGCAGTTCTTC. Translation: CASSPRGSGNYNEQFF.

The chain links TRBV11-2 to TRBJ1-2, with D perhaps TRBD1 (5 bases). Germline CDR1 is SGHAT and CDR2 is FQNNGV. There are 14 residues in the CDR3. V was clipped by 5 bases and J by 6 bases, with 16 bases between them. The CDR3 sequence is CASSPSGGPDGYTF. The DNA of the CDR3 is TGTGCCAGCAGCCCGTCGGGGGGTCCGGATGGCTACACCTTC.

The V gene is TRBV5-4, the J gene TRBJ2-7, with D unresolved. The CDR3 loop spans 14 amino acids. V gave up 10 bases and J gave up 1 base, with 18 bases separating them. Per germline, CDR1 SGHNT and CDR2 YYREEE (reference sequence). Written as DNA, the CDR3 is TGTGCCTGGTCCTCCTGGATAAAATCCTACGAGCAGTACTTC. It specifies CAWSSWIKSYEQYF.

This clone was counted ten times or more. This rearrangement joins TRBV10-3 to TRBJ2-1; a weak D match, TRBD2 (5 bases). CDR1 ENHRY and CDR2 SYGVKD come from the germline V gene. V was cut by 3 bases and J by 5 bases, with 8 bases left in between. This CDR3 region has 13 residues. CDR3 bases: TGTGCCATCAGTGACCTAGCACACAATGAGCAGTTCTTC. Its translation: CAISDLAHNEQFF.

This clone was found a few times. The rearrangement uses TRBV9 and TRBJ2-1; tentatively, D is TRBD1 (5 bases). The CDR3 extends over 12 amino acids. Per germline, CDR1 SGDLS and CDR2 YYNGEE. V shed 4 bases and J shed 7 bases, with 9 bases lying between them. The CDR3: CASSLQGNEQFF. Written as DNA, the CDR3 is TGTGCCAGCAGCTTGCAGGGTAATGAGCAGTTCTTC.

The chain combines TRBV18 with TRBJ1-5; D gene ambiguous. Germline-derived CDR1 and CDR2 are KGHSH and LQKENI. V lost 4 bases to trimming and J lost 0 bases, with 10 bases between them. The CDR3 has 15 residues. The DNA of the CDR3 is TGTGCCAGCTCACTCGGACGGAATAGCAATCAGCCCCAGCATTTT. This encodes CASSLGRNSNQPQHF.

This sequence joins TRBV18 and TRBJ2-5; maybe TRBD2 (5 bases). CDR1 and CDR2 (germline): KGHSH, LQKENI. With 0 bases removed from V and 1 base from J, the gap between germline ends came to 12 bases. This CDR3 has 16 amino acids. The CDR3 here is CASSPPRGGPQETQYF. The CDR3 DNA is TGTGCCAGCTCACCACCGCGAGGAGGCCCCCAAGAGACCCAGTACTTC.

The V gene is TRBV7-2, the J gene TRBJ2-1, with TRBD1 as a possible D gene (5 bases). Germline values: CDR1 SGHTA, CDR2 FQGNSA. The CDR3 loop spans 15 amino acids. The germline V and J ends were trimmed by 1 base and 8 bases, with 15 bases remaining between them. This CDR3 reads CASSLVSRGRYEQFF. For the CDR3, the DNA is TGTGCCAGCAGCTTAGTGTCTAGGGGCAGATATGAGCAGTTCTTC.

In this sample, this clone turned up a few times. This chain joins TRBV27 and TRBJ2-1; tentatively, D is TRBD2 (5 bases). V was shortened by 6 bases and J by 4 bases, with 22 bases between the two germline ends. Per the germline V gene, CDR1 is MNHEY and CDR2 is SMNVEV (reference sequence). The CDR3 spans 17 residues. CDR3 sequence (DNA): TGTGCCAGCAGCCGTCGTCCACTCGGGATGGGGTACAATGAGCAGTTCTTC. This encodes CASSRRPLGMGYNEQFF.

The gene calls are TRBV5-4 and TRBJ1-2; TRBD1 might be the D (6 bases). Germline V lookup: CDR1 SGHNT, CDR2 YYREEE (reference sequence). The CDR3 covers 16 residues. Trimming took off 4 bases at V and 4 bases at J, with 20 bases between the two ends. CDR3 coding DNA: TGTGCCAGCAGCCCCCGGGTAGGGGGTGGGAGCTATGGCTACACCTTC. It encodes CASSPRVGGGSYGYTF. The full variable domain, with the rest looked up from reference TRBV5-4 and TRBJ1-2, is ETGVTQSPTHLIKTRGQQVTLRCSSQSGHNTVSWYQQALGQGPQFIFQYYREEENGRGNFPPRFSGLQFPNYSSELNVNALELDDSALYLCASSPRVGGGSYGYTFGSGTRLTVV.

J is TRBJ2-5 and V is TRBV29-1; D is tentatively TRBD1 or TRBD2 (6 bases each). The CDR3 extends over 13 amino acids. Per germline, CDR1 SQVTM and CDR2 ANQGSEA. V shed 6 bases and J shed 2 bases, with 13 bases lying between them. CDR3 amino acids: CSVDTGAQETQYF. The DNA of the CDR3 is TGCAGCGTCGATACGGGGGCTCAAGAGACCCAGTACTTC.

The chain couples TRBV9 to TRBJ2-2; 9 bases line up with TRBD2. The CDR3 is 22 amino acids. Germline-derived CDR1 and CDR2 are SGDLS and YYNGEE. Unmatched junction bases numbered 22, after V lost 4 bases and J lost 0 bases. In nucleotides, the CDR3 is TGTGCCAGCAGCCCCCCACGGGAGCGGGGCCTAGCGGGATCTACGAACACCGGGGAGCTGTTTTTT. Translating it yields CASSPPRERGLAGSTNTGELFF.

This clone occurred a few times. The rearrangement joins TRBV21-1 to TRBJ2-5; the D call TRBD1 from the table was never checked on the DNA. TRBV21-1 is reported as a pseudogene. This CDR3 spans 16 amino acids. CDR3 residues: CASSKVGDRRQETQYF. For the CDR3, the DNA is TGTGCCAGCAGCAAAGTAGGGGACAGAAGGCAAGAGACCCAGTACTTC.

This clone appeared once. V and J are TRBV28 and TRBJ2-5, with D maybe TRBD1 (6 bases). The V and J ends lost 6 bases and 2 bases respectively, with 16 bases between them. This CDR3 spans 15 amino acids. CDR1 is MDHEN and CDR2 is SYDVKM in the germline V gene. For the CDR3, the DNA is TGTGCCAGCAGCCCAGGACAGACTTATCAAGAGACCCAGTACTTC. Amino acids: CASSPGQTYQETQYF. The full variable domain, in which reference TRBV28 and TRBJ2-5 provide the parts outside the CDR3, is DVKVTQSSRYLVKRTGEKVFLECVQDMDHENMFWYRQDPGLGLRLIYFSYDVKMKEKGDIPEGYSVSREKKERFSLILESASTNQTSMYLCASSPGQTYQETQYFGPGTRLLVL.